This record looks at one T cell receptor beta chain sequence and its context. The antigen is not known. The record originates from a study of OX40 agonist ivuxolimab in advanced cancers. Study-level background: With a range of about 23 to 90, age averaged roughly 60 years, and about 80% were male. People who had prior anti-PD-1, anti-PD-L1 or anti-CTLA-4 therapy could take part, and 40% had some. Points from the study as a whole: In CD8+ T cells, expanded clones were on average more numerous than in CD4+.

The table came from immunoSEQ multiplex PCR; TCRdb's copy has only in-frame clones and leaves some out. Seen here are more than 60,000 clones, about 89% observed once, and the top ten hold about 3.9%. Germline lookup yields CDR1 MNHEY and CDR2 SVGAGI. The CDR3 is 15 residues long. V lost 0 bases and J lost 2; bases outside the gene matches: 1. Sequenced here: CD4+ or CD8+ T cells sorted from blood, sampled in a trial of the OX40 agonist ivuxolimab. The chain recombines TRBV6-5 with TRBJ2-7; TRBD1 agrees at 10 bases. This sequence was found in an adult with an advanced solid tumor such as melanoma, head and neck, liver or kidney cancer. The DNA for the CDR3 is TGTGCCAGCAGTTACTCTGGACAGGGGGCCTACGAGCAGTACTTC. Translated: CASSYSGQGAYEQYF.